This T cell receptor (beta chain) was captured in a study of OX40 agonist ivuxolimab in advanced cancers. The V gene lost 10 bases and the J gene lost 2 bases, with 13 bases spanning the gap. The CDR3 spans 13 residues. Germline values: CDR1 LNHDA, CDR2 SQIVND (reference sequence). Method: immunoSEQ multiplex PCR; TCRdb's copy keeps in-frame clones and lacks some. The sample records about 44,000 clones, approximately 83% being singletons. This TCR came from an adult with an advanced solid tumor such as melanoma, head and neck, liver or kidney cancer. This material consisted of CD4+ or CD8+ T cells sorted from blood, taken in a trial of the OX40 agonist ivuxolimab. The gene calls are TRBV19 and TRBJ2-3, with D tentatively TRBD2 (5 bases). As DNA, the CDR3 is TGTGCCACCTCACTAGGCTACACAGATACGCAGTATTTT. Its protein is CATSLGYTDTQYF.